The 12 T cell receptor beta chains below all came from one sample that was sequenced in a study of T cell responses to AZD1222 COVID-19 vaccine. Generated by immunoSEQ multiplex PCR, the TCRdb table keeps only in-frame clones and is missing some. This table has about 24,000 clones, about 88% appearing once. The sequenced sample was peripheral blood, obtained 28 days after the second AZD1222 dose. These receptor sequences come from an adult who received the AZD1222 COVID-19 vaccine.

The V call is TRBV11-3, the J call TRBJ2-1, with D hard to call. CDR3 length: 13 residues. The germline gives CDR1 SGHNT, CDR2 YENEEA. V lost 0 bases and J lost 2, with 2 bases in between. CDR3: CASSLETYNEQFF. CDR3 nucleotides: TGTGCCAGCAGCTTAGAGACCTACAATGAGCAGTTCTTC.

The chain joins TRBV28 to TRBJ1-5, with D tentatively TRBD1 (6 bases). V lost 6 bases and J 3 bases, leaving 12 bases between the germline ends. The CDR3 runs 14 residues. Germline CDR1 MDHEN, CDR2 SYDVKM. This chain's CDR3 is CASRTRDNNQPQHF. The CDR3 DNA reads as TGTGCCAGCAGGACCCGGGACAACAATCAGCCCCAGCATTTT.

The sample holds one count of this clone. The chain couples TRBV27 to TRBJ1-5; maybe TRBD1 (5 bases). Germline CDR1 reads MNHEY; CDR2 reads SMNVEV (reference sequence). Between the trimmed V and J ends, which lost 6 bases and 4 bases, there was a span of 13 bases. The length of the CDR3 is 14 residues. This CDR3 is CASRLAGLNQPQHF. CDR3 bases: TGTGCCAGCAGGCTCGCAGGGTTAAATCAGCCCCAGCATTTT.

The chain employs TRBV10-3 and TRBJ2-7; possible D gene TRBD2, 6 bases. V lost 8 bases and J 2 bases, leaving 16 bases between the germline ends. CDR1 is ENHRY and CDR2 is SYGVKD in the germline V gene. The CDR3 covers 14 residues. CDR3 nucleotide sequence: TGTGCCATCCGGGACTGGGGGAAAACCTACGAGCAGTACTTC. It translates to CAIRDWGKTYEQYF.

The genes are TRBV7-9 and TRBJ2-2; 7 bases agree with TRBD1. This CDR3 spans 17 amino acids. The germline V gene encodes CDR1 SEHNR and CDR2 FQNEAQ (reference sequence). Trimming took 5 bases from V and 0 from J; bases not matched to a gene: 9. CDR3 nucleotides: TGTGCCAGCAGCCAAGGTTCCGGGACAGCGAACACCGGGGAGCTGTTTTTT. Translated, it gives CASSQGSGTANTGELFF.

The J gene is TRBJ2-5, the V gene TRBV19, with TRBD2 identical over 7 bases. The CDR3 spans 15 residues. The V and J ends lost 4 bases and 0 bases, in that order; junction bases with no gene match: 5. Per germline, CDR1 LNHDA and CDR2 SQIVND (reference sequence). The CDR3 sequence is CASSRSSGYQETQYF. Here the CDR3 DNA reads TGTGCCAGTAGTAGGAGTAGCGGGTACCAAGAGACCCAGTACTTC.

V gene TRBV6-5 combines with J gene TRBJ1-2, with TRBD1 as a possible D gene (5 bases). The V end was cut by 4 bases, the J end by 6 bases, with 15 bases between. The germline gives CDR1 MNHEY, CDR2 SVGAGI. The CDR3 loop spans 14 amino acids. CDR3 in amino acids: CASSWGDGKDGYTF. DNA for the CDR3: TGTGCCAGCAGTTGGGGGGATGGGAAGGATGGCTACACCTTC.

This clone has a single count. J is TRBJ2-2 and V is TRBV6-4; a weak D match, TRBD2 (5 bases). Germline V CDR1 and CDR2: MRHNA, SNTAGT. This CDR3 comprises 14 residues. V was trimmed by 6 bases and J by 6 bases, leaving 14 bases between them. CDR3: CASSPLRGAGELFF. CDR3 DNA sequence: TGTGCCAGCAGCCCACTCCGGGGTGCCGGGGAGCTGTTTTTT.

V and J are TRBV19 and TRBJ2-2, with TRBD1 matching over 8 bases. V gave up 5 bases and J gave up 5 bases; unmatched junction bases: 7. The length of the CDR3 is 15 residues. Per the germline V gene, CDR1 is LNHDA and CDR2 is SQIVND (reference sequence). Written as DNA, the CDR3 is TGTGCCAGTAGTGAACAGGGGGTTGATACCGGGGAGCTGTTTTTT. Translating gives CASSEQGVDTGELFF.

The chain has TRBV11-3 and TRBJ2-3; 7 bases are a match to TRBD2. CDR3 size: 15 residues. The V gene end was trimmed by 3 bases and the J gene end by 6 bases; junction bases not matched to a gene: 9. The germline gives CDR1 SGHNT, CDR2 YENEEA. CDR3 loop: CASSFRGSPSDTQYF. The CDR3 bases are TGTGCCAGCAGCTTTCGCGGGAGCCCCTCCGATACGCAGTATTTT. Full variable domain (missing parts from reference TRBV11-3 and TRBJ2-3): EAGVVQSPRYKIIEKKQPVAFWCNPISGHNTLYWYLQNLGQGPELLIRYENEEAVDDSQLPKDRFSAERLKGVDSTLKIQPAELGDSAVYLCASSFRGSPSDTQYFGPGTRLTVL.

This sequence joins TRBV2 and TRBJ1-1; tentatively, D is TRBD1 (5 bases). Trimming left V 3 bases short and J 1 base short, with 12 bases between. The CDR3 loop spans 15 amino acids. Germline V lookup: CDR1 SNHLY, CDR2 FYNNEI. The CDR3 loop reads CASSDFSTENTEAFF. CDR3 bases: TGTGCCAGCAGTGACTTTTCGACAGAGAACACTGAAGCTTTCTTT. Full variable domain (rest looked up from reference TRBV2 and TRBJ1-1): EPEVTQTPSHQVTQMGQEVILRCVPISNHLYFYWYRQILGQKVEFLVSFYNNEISEKSEIFDDQFSVERPDGSNFTLKIRSTKLEDSAMYFCASSDFSTENTEAFFGQGTRLTVV.

The chain is built from TRBV28 and TRBJ1-6; D is undetermined. Germline V lookup: CDR1 MDHEN, CDR2 SYDVKM. The CDR3 has 15 residues. V lost 2 bases and J 7 bases, leaving 12 bases between the germline ends. The CDR3 DNA follows: TGTGCCAGCAGTTTAATGGGAATACTCAATTCACCCCTCCACTTT. It is translated as CASSLMGILNSPLHF.